The present T cell receptor (beta chain) was sequenced within a study of blood T cells in healthy people across ages. PCR was performed a second time for about 7 to 12 cycles using a sample-barcoded 5' primer and a J-beta primer mix. Each cDNA was tagged by a template-switch adaptor containing 12 random nucleotides. TCRdb itself ran the 5' RACE reads through MiXCR, one entry per CDR3 protein. The sample lists around 870,000 distinct CDR3 sequences, around 30% occurring once. This clonotype was observed at least ten times. Germline CDR1 KGHSH, CDR2 LQKENI. The CDR3 has 16 amino acids. The V end was cut by 2 bases, the J end by 3 bases, with 11 bases between.

V gene TRBV18 combines with J gene TRBJ2-6; no firm D call. This TCR derives from a woman aged 80 or older in good health. The specimen was blood. This CDR3 reads CASSPTWADGANVLTF. The CDR3 coding sequence is TGTGCCAGCTCACCAACCTGGGCAGATGGGGCCAACGTCCTGACTTTC.